The 23 T cell receptor beta chains given below trace back to one sample, sequenced in a study of shared clonotypes between healthy human individuals. Naive CD8 cells comprised CD45RO-negative, CCR7-positively selected cells, excluding terminally differentiated effector memory CD45RA+ cells. Sequenced by immunoSEQ multiplex PCR; TCRdb stores in-frame clones only, minus some. Among 2 million to 2.5 million clones listed, more than 85% were seen once. Sequencing was carried out using naive CD8+ T cells from PBMCs. The origin of the receptors is a man aged 18 to 29 in good health. Some clones in this sample may be carry-over from other donors' samples.

V gene TRBV4-1 combines with J gene TRBJ2-1; 7 positions match TRBD2. V gave up 0 bases and J gave up 0 bases; unmatched junction bases: 5. Per the germline V gene, CDR1 is MGHRA and CDR2 is YSYEKL. This CDR3 comprises 17 residues. The CDR3, as DNA: TGCGCCAGCAGCCAAGAACTAGCGAGGAGCTCCTACAATGAGCAGTTCTTC. It translates to CASSQELARSSYNEQFF.

V and J are TRBV7-9 and TRBJ1-5; weak D call: TRBD1 (6 bases). The CDR3 has 17 amino acids. The germline V gene has CDR1 SEHNR and CDR2 FQNEAQ (reference sequence). V was clipped by 1 base and J by 0 bases, with 13 bases between them. The CDR3, as DNA: TGTGCCAGCAGCTTAGATCACAGGGATTTTAGCAATCAGCCCCAGCATTTT. Amino acid sequence: CASSLDHRDFSNQPQHF. Combining the CDR3 with reference TRBV7-9 and TRBJ1-5 gives the whole variable domain DTGVSQNPRHKITKRGQNVTFRCDPISEHNRLYWYRQTLGQGPEFLTYFQNEAQLEKSRLLSDRFSAERPKGSFSTLEIQRTEQGDSAMYLCASSLDHRDFSNQPQHFGDGTRLSIL.

V and J are TRBV19 and TRBJ2-3, with 8 positions matching TRBD2. The CDR3 is 15 amino acids. V trimming: 3 bases; J trimming: 4 bases; junction bases outside the gene matches: 6. CDR1 is LNHDA and CDR2 is SQIVND in the germline V gene (reference sequence). CDR3 in amino acids: CASSISGGPPDTQYF. CDR3 nucleotides: TGTGCCAGTAGTATCTCGGGAGGGCCCCCAGATACGCAGTATTTT.

The rearrangement links TRBV6-5 to TRBJ2-7, with a weak D call TRBD2 (6 bases). Germline V gene lookup returns CDR1 MNHEY and CDR2 SVGAGI. V was cut by 4 bases and J by 6 bases, with 13 bases left in between. CDR3 size: 13 residues. The CDR3 reads CASSLAGRGEQYF. CDR3 DNA: TGTGCCAGCAGTTTGGCGGGAAGGGGCGAGCAGTACTTC.

Regarding this clone: The same CDR3 also results from other DNA sequences found in this sample. The gene calls are TRBV5-1 and TRBJ2-7; TRBD1 aligns across 9 bases. This CDR3 region has 14 residues. CDR1 is SGHRS, CDR2 YFSETQ, per germline. Germline trimming cut 1 base from V and 3 bases from J; bases unmatched to any gene: 2. The CDR3 region has the DNA TGCGCCAGCAGCTTGACAGGGGGCGGCTACGAGCAGTACTTC. It specifies CASSLTGGGYEQYF.

The V and J genes are TRBV28 and TRBJ1-5, with D unresolved. V lost 0 bases and J 1 base, leaving 10 bases between the germline ends. Per germline, CDR1 MDHEN and CDR2 SYDVKM. This CDR3 is built from 16 residues. CDR3 sequence: CASSLWGRNSNQPQHF. As DNA, the CDR3 is TGTGCCAGCAGTTTATGGGGCAGAAACAGCAATCAGCCCCAGCATTTT.

The chain combines TRBV6-5 with TRBJ2-7, with D possibly TRBD2 on 5 matching bases. The CDR3 length is 14 residues. V lost 3 bases to trimming and J lost 1 base, with 10 bases between them. CDR1 and CDR2 from the germline V gene are MNHEY and SVGAGI. CDR3 bases: TGTGCCAGCAGTTATGTTGAGGGATCCTACGAGCAGTACTTC. This encodes CASSYVEGSYEQYF.

Comments on this clone: The same CDR3 also results from other DNA sequences found in this sample. J is TRBJ1-1 and V is TRBV9; tentatively, D is TRBD1 (5 bases). The CDR3 loop spans 14 amino acids. Trimming stripped 0 bases from V and 3 bases from J, with 9 bases between. CDR1 and CDR2 (germline): SGDLS, YYNGEE. The CDR3 sequence is CASSVGGSDTEAFF. The CDR3 region has the DNA TGTGCCAGCAGCGTAGGGGGGTCTGACACTGAAGCTTTCTTT.

The V call is TRBV28, the J call TRBJ2-7; 9 bases line up with TRBD1. This CDR3 comprises 14 residues. Germline CDR1 reads MDHEN; CDR2 reads SYDVKM. Trimming took 6 bases from V and 3 from J; bases not matched to a gene: 6. As DNA, the CDR3 is TGTGCCAGCAGCTACAGGGGGCGCGTCTACGAGCAGTACTTC. Amino acids: CASSYRGRVYEQYF.

The chain combines TRBV9 with TRBJ2-1; 8 nucleotides match TRBD1. J lost 0 bases, V lost 5 bases, and 7 bases had no gene match. Germline V lookup: CDR1 SGDLS, CDR2 YYNGEE. This CDR3 spans 16 amino acids. In nucleotides, the CDR3 is TGTGCCAGCAGTCCCAGGGGGCAGAACTCCTACAATGAGCAGTTCTTC. This translates into CASSPRGQNSYNEQFF.

The chain recombines TRBV6-4 with TRBJ2-1, with TRBD2 matching 8 bases. The CDR3 has 15 amino acids. CDR1 and CDR2 (germline): MRHNA, SNTAGT. V dropped 2 bases and J dropped 3; count of bases not matched to a gene: 3. The CDR3 DNA follows: TGTGCCAGCAGTGACGGGCTAGCGGGCTACAATGAGCAGTTCTTC. This encodes CASSDGLAGYNEQFF.

The rearrangement uses TRBV2 and TRBJ2-1; tentative D call: TRBD1 (6 bases). Germline CDR1 and CDR2: SNHLY and FYNNEI. There are 17 residues in the CDR3. Trimming took 6 bases from V and 0 from J, leaving 18 bases between them. The CDR3 here is CASSFTGSKSSYNEQFF. The CDR3 DNA reads as TGTGCCAGCAGCTTCACAGGGTCCAAAAGCTCCTACAATGAGCAGTTCTTC.

Remarks on this clone: Other DNA variants within this sample encode the same CDR3. The chain carries TRBV6-1 and TRBJ2-7, with no clear D. CDR3 length: 13 amino acids. Germline V lookup: CDR1 MNHNS, CDR2 SASEGT. V shed 2 bases and J shed 2 bases, with 7 bases lying between them. This CDR3 is CASSESGPYEQYF. The CDR3 DNA follows: TGTGCCAGCAGTGAATCTGGACCCTACGAGCAGTACTTC.

V and J are TRBV4-2 and TRBJ2-7, with D possibly matching TRBD2 (6 bases). Per the germline V gene, CDR1 is LGHNA and CDR2 is YNFKEQ. The CDR3 has 15 amino acids. Trimming stripped 3 bases from V and 1 base from J, with 13 bases between. The CDR3 DNA is TGTGCCAGCAGCCACCCCGGGCGGGGATCCTACGAGCAGTACTTC. Protein: CASSHPGRGSYEQYF.

V and J are TRBV2 and TRBJ2-7; D may correspond to TRBD1 or TRBD2 (6 bases each). The germline gives CDR1 SNHLY, CDR2 FYNNEI. The germline V and J ends were trimmed by 0 bases and 2 bases, with 14 bases remaining between them. The CDR3 sequence is 16 residues long. Here the CDR3 DNA reads TGTGCCAGCAGTGAAGCGCGGGACACTCCTACCTACGAGCAGTACTTC. As protein: CASSEARDTPTYEQYF. Combining the CDR3 with reference TRBV2 and TRBJ2-7 gives the whole variable domain EPEVTQTPSHQVTQMGQEVILRCVPISNHLYFYWYRQILGQKVEFLVSFYNNEISEKSEIFDDQFSVERPDGSNFTLKIRSTKLEDSAMYFCASSEARDTPTYEQYFGPGTRLTVT.

This chain connects TRBV28 to TRBJ1-4; D unresolved. V shed 6 bases and J shed 7 bases, with 24 bases lying between them. The germline gives CDR1 MDHEN, CDR2 SYDVKM. CDR3 length: 17 residues. The CDR3 spells CASSKTGSTEGVEKLFF. DNA of the CDR3: TGTGCCAGCAGCAAGACCGGGAGTACAGAAGGTGTTGAAAAACTGTTTTTT.

V and J are TRBV11-2 and TRBJ2-1; 10 nucleotides match TRBD1. The J segment lost 5 bases and the V segment lost 5 bases, leaving 3 bases of the junction unmatched. From germline, CDR1 is SGHAT and CDR2 FQNNGV. This CDR3 is built from 14 residues. The CDR3 DNA sequence: TGTGCCAGCAGCGCGGACAGGGGGAACAATGAGCAGTTCTTC. Translating gives CASSADRGNNEQFF.

The chain joins TRBV27 to TRBJ2-3; D remains ambiguous. The CDR3 loop spans 15 amino acids. The V gene's germline CDR1 is MNHEY and CDR2 SMNVEV (reference sequence). V was trimmed by 5 bases and J by 0 bases, leaving 12 bases between them. CDR3 protein: CASSNQRPSTDTQYF. The CDR3 nucleotides are TGTGCCAGCAGTAACCAGCGACCTAGCACAGATACGCAGTATTTT.

The chain joins TRBV9 to TRBJ2-7; D not certain. CDR1 is SGDLS, CDR2 YYNGEE, per germline. With 0 bases removed from V and 0 bases from J, the gap between germline ends came to 10 bases. The length of the CDR3 is 15 residues. Here the CDR3 DNA reads TGTGCCAGCAGCGTAGGAGGCCATACCTCCTACGAGCAGTACTTC. Translating it yields CASSVGGHTSYEQYF.

The CDR3 reads CASSLGTGVGQPQHF. The CDR3 DNA sequence: TGTGCCAGCAGCTTGGGCACAGGGGTGGGTCAGCCCCAGCATTTT. V usage is TRBV5-6 and J usage is TRBJ1-5; 7 bases align to TRBD1. V was pared by 0 bases and J by 6 bases, with 6 bases of the junction left unmatched. CDR3 size: 15 residues. The germline gives CDR1 SGHDT, CDR2 YYEEEE. The variable domain in full, completed from reference TRBV5-6 and TRBJ1-5, reads DAGVTQSPTHLIKTRGQQVTLRCSPKSGHDTVSWYQQALGQGPQFIFQYYEEEERQRGNFPDRFSGHQFPNYSSELNVNALLLGDSALYLCASSLGTGVGQPQHFGDGTRLSIL.

This clone occurred a few times. The chain joins TRBV11-2 to TRBJ1-2; no clear D. The CDR3 is 9 amino acids. The V and J ends lost 9 bases and 8 bases respectively, with 7 bases between them. Germline V gives CDR1 SGHAT, CDR2 FQNNGV. The CDR3 nucleotides read TGTGCCAGGCGTCGCGGCTACACCTTC. It encodes CARRRGYTF.

J is TRBJ2-1 and V is TRBV7-6, with a tentative D call TRBD2 (6 bases). V was shortened by 7 bases and J by 4 bases, with 14 bases between the two germline ends. This CDR3 spans 14 amino acids. Germline loops: CDR1 SGHVS, CDR2 FNYEAQ. For the CDR3, the DNA is TGTGCCAGCAAAAAAGGGACTCCTTACAATGAGCAGTTCTTC. Amino acids: CASKKGTPYNEQFF.

CDR3 DNA: TGTGCCAGCAGCGTGAGCGGGAGGGAATACGTGGGCACCGGGGAGCTGTTTTTT. This codes for CASSVSGREYVGTGELFF. The chain employs TRBV9 and TRBJ2-2; TRBD2 matches at 10 bases. The CDR3 sequence is 18 residues long. Germline V CDR1 and CDR2: SGDLS, YYNGEE. Trimming removed 2 bases from V and 4 bases from J; junction bases left unmatched: 11.